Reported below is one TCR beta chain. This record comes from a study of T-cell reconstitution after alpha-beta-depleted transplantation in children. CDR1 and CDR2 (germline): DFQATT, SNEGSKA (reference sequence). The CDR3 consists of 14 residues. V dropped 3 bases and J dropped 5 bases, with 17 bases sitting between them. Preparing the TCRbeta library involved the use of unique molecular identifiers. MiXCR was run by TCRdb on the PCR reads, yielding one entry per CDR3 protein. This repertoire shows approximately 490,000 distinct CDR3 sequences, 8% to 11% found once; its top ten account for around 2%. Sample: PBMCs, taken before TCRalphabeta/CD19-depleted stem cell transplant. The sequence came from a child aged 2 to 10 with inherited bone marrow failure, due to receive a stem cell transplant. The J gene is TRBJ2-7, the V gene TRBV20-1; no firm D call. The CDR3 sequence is CSAREWGSRDEQYF. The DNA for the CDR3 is TGCAGTGCTAGGGAGTGGGGTAGCCGGGACGAGCAGTACTTC.